This T cell receptor (beta chain) was profiled in a study of cytomegalovirus exposure and HLA in healthy donors. Findings and limits, study-wide: Reported results showed that the classifier diagnosed cytomegalovirus status with high specificity and sensitivity. What was likely a sequencing artifact was a cluster of highly shared sequence variants.

This CDR3 is 14 amino acids long. The germline V and J ends were trimmed by 2 bases and 5 bases, with 11 bases remaining between them. Per the germline V gene, CDR1 is KGHSH and CDR2 is LQKENI. The PCR made use of 60 Vbeta and 13 Jbeta primers. Clones were read by immunoSEQ multiplex PCR, and TCRdb kept only the in-frame ones, dropping some. The sample has around 210,000 clones; roughly 78% are singletons. This clone was seen a handful of times. Its antigen is still unknown. The specimen sequenced was PBMCs. This TCR was recovered from a boy aged 5 to 17 in good health and CMV-seronegative. The chain has TRBV18 and TRBJ2-3; D possibly corresponds to TRBD2 (6 bases). The CDR3 sequence: CASSPGGGVDTQYF. CDR3 DNA: TGTGCCAGCTCACCAGGGGGAGGAGTAGATACGCAGTATTTT.